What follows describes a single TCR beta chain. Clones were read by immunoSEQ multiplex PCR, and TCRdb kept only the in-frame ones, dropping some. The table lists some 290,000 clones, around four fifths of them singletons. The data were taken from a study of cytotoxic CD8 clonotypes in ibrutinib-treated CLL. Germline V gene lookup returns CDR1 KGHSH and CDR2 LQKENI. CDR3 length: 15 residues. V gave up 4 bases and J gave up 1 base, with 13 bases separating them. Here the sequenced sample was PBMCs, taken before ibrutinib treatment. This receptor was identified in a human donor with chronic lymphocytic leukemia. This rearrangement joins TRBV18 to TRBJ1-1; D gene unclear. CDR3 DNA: TGTGCCAGCTCACTCTCCGGGGTTCAGAACACTGAAGCTTTCTTT. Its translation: CASSLSGVQNTEAFF.